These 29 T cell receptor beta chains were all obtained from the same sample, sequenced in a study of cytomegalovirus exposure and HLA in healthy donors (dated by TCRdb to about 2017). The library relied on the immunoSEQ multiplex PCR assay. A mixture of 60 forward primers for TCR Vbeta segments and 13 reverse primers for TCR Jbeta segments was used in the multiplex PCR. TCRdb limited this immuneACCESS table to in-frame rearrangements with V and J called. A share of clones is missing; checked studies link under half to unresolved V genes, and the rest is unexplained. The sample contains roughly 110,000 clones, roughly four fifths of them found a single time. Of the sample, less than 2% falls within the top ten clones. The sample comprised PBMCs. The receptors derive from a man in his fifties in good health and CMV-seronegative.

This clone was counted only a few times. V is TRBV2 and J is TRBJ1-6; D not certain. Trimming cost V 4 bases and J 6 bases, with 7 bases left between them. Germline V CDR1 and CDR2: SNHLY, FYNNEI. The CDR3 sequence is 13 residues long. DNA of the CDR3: TGTGCCAGCAGTGGGGAGGCTAATTCACCCCTCCACTTT. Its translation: CASSGEANSPLHF.

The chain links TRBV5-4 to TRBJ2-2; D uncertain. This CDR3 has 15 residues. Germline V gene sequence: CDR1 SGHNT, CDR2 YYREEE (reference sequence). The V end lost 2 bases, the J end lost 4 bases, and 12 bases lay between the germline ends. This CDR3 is CASSFVFRATGELFF. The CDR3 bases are TGTGCCAGCAGCTTCGTATTCCGAGCCACCGGGGAGCTGTTTTTT.

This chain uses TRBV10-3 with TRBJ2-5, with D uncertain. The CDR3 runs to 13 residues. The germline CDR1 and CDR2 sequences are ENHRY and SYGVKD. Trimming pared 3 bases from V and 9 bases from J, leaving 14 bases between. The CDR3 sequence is CAISEIRGEAQYF. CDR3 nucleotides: TGTGCCATCAGTGAAATTAGAGGTGAGGCCCAGTACTTC.

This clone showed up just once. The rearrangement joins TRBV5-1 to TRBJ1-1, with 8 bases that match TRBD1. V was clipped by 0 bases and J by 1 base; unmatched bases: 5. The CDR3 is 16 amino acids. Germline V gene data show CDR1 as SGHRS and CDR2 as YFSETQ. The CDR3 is CASSLGSGGRNTEAFF. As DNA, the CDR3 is TGCGCCAGCAGCTTGGGATCAGGGGGCCGGAACACTGAAGCTTTCTTT.

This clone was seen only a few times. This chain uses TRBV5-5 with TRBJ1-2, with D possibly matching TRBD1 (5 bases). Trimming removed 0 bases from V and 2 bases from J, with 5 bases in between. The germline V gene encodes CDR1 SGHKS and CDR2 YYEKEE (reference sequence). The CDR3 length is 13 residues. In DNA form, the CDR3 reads TGTGCCAGCAGCTTGGAGGGGAACTATGGCTACACCTTC. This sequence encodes CASSLEGNYGYTF.

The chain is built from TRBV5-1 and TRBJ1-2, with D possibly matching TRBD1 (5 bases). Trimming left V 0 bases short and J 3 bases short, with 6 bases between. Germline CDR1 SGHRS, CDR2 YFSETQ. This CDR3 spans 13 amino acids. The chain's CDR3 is CASSLGGDYGYTF. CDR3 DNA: TGCGCCAGCAGCTTGGGGGGGGACTATGGCTACACCTTC.

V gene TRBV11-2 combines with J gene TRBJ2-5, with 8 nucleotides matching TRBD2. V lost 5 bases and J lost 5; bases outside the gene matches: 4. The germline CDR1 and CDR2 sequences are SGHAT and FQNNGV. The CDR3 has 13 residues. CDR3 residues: CASSLAGSETQYF. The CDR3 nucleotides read TGTGCCAGCAGCCTAGCGGGTTCCGAGACCCAGTACTTC. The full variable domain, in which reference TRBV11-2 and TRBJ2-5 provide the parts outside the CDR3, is EAGVAQSPRYKIIEKRQSVAFWCNPISGHATLYWYQQILGQGPKLLIQFQNNGVVDDSQLPKDRFSAERLKGVDSTLKIQPAKLEDSAVYLCASSLAGSETQYFGPGTRLLVL.

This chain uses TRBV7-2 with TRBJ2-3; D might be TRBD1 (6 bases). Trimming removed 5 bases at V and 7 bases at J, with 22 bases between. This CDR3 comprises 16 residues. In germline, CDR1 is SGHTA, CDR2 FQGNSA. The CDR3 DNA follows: TGTGCCAGCAGCCCGTCCACAGGGTCGGGTTCTTATACGCAGTATTTT. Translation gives CASSPSTGSGSYTQYF.

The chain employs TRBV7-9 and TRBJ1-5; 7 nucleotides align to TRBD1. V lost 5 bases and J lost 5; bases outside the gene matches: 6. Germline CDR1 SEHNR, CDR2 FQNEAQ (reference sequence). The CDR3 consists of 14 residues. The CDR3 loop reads CASSLGGADQPQHF. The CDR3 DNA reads TGTGCCAGCAGCCTAGGGGGCGCAGATCAGCCCCAGCATTTT.

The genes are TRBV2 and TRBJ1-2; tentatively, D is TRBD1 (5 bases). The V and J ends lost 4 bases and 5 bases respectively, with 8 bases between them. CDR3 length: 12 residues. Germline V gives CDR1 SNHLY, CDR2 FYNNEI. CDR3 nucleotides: TGTGCCAGCAGTGCGGACAATTATGGCTACACCTTC. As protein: CASSADNYGYTF.

The CDR3 loop is CAISESGGEQYV. The CDR3, as DNA: TGTGCCATCAGTGAGTCAGGGGGCGAGCAGTACGTC. The chain uses TRBV10-3 and TRBJ2-7; TRBD1 is a possible D gene (6 bases). V lost 0 bases, J lost 6 bases, and 6 bases lay in between. The V gene's germline CDR1 is ENHRY and CDR2 SYGVKD. This CDR3 comprises 12 residues.

The CDR3: CASSLSRNNEQFF. DNA of the CDR3: TGTGCCAGCAGCTTGAGTAGAAACAATGAGCAGTTCTTC. The chain recombines TRBV11-3 with TRBJ2-1; D is unclear. In germline, CDR1 is SGHNT, CDR2 YENEEA. Trimming took off 3 bases at V and 5 bases at J, with 8 bases between the two ends. The CDR3 consists of 13 residues.

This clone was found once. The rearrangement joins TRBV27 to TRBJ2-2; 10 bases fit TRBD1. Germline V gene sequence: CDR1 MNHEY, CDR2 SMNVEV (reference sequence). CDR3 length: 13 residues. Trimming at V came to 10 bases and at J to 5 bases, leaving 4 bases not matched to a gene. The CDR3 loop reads CAIGTGETGELFF. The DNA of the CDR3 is TGTGCCATCGGGACAGGGGAAACCGGGGAGCTGTTTTTT.

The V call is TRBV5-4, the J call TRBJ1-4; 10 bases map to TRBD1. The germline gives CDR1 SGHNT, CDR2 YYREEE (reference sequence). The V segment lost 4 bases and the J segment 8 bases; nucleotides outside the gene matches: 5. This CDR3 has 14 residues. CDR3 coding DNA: TGTGCCAGCAGCGTGGGACAGGGGAGAGAAAAACTGTTTTTT. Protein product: CASSVGQGREKLFF. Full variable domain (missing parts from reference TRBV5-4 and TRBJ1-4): ETGVTQSPTHLIKTRGQQVTLRCSSQSGHNTVSWYQQALGQGPQFIFQYYREEENGRGNFPPRFSGLQFPNYSSELNVNALELDDSALYLCASSVGQGREKLFFGSGTQLSVL.

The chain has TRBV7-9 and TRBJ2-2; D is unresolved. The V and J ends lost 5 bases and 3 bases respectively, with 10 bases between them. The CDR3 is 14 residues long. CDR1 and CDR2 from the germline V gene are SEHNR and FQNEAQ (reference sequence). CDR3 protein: CASSPILDTGELFF. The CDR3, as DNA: TGTGCCAGCAGCCCTATTCTTGACACCGGGGAGCTGTTTTTT.

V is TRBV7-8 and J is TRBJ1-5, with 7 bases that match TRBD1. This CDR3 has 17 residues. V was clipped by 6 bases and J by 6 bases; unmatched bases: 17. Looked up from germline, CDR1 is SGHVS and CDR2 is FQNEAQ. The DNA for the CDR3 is TGTGCCAGCAGTCCCGGACTACAGGGGAGCCTAATTCAGCCCCAGCATTTT. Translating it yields CASSPGLQGSLIQPQHF.

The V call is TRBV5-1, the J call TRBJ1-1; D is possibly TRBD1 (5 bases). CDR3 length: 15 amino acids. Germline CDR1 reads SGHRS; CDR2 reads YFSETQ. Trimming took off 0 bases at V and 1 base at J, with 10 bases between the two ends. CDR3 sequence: CASSLDAGENTEAFF. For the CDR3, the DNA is TGCGCCAGCAGCTTGGATGCGGGGGAGAACACTGAAGCTTTCTTT.

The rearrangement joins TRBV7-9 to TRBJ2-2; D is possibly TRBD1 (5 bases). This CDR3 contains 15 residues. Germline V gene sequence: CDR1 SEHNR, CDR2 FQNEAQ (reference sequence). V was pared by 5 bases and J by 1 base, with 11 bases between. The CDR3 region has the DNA TGTGCCAGCAGCCCCCCAGGGTTGAACACCGGGGAGCTGTTTTTT. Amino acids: CASSPPGLNTGELFF. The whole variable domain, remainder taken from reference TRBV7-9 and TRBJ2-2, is DTGVSQNPRHKITKRGQNVTFRCDPISEHNRLYWYRQTLGQGPEFLTYFQNEAQLEKSRLLSDRFSAERPKGSFSTLEIQRTEQGDSAMYLCASSPPGLNTGELFFGEGSRLTVL.

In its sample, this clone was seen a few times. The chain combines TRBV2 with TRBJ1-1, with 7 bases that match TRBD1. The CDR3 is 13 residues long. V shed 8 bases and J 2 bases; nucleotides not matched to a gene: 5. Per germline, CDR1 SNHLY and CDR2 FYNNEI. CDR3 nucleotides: TGTGCCAGCGAAACAGGGGTTAACACTGAAGCTTTCTTT. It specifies CASETGVNTEAFF.

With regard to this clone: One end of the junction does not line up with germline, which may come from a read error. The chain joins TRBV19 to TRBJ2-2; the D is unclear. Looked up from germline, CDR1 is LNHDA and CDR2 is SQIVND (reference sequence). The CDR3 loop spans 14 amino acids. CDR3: CASSIGLNPGELFF. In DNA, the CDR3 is TGTGCCAGTAGTATTGGCCTGAACCCCGGGGAGCTGTTTTTT.

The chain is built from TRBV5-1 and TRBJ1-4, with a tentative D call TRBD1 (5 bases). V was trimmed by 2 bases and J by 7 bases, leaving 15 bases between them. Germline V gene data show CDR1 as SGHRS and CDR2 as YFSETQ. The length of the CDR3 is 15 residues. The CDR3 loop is CASSFAVGGSEKLFF. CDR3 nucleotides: TGCGCCAGCAGCTTCGCGGTGGGGGGATCTGAAAAACTGTTTTTT.

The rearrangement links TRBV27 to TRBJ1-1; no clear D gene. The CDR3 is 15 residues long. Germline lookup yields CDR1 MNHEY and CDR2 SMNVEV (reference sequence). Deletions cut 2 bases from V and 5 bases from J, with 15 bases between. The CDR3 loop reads CASSLMAGGRTEAFF. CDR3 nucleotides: TGTGCCAGCAGTTTAATGGCAGGAGGGAGGACTGAAGCTTTCTTT.

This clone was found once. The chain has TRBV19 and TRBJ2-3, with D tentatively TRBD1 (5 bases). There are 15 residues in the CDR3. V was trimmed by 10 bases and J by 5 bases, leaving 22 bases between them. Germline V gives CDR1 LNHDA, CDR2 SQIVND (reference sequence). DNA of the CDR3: TGTGCCATAAGTCGTACCCCCAGGGCCCAAGATACGCAGTATTTT. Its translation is CAISRTPRAQDTQYF.

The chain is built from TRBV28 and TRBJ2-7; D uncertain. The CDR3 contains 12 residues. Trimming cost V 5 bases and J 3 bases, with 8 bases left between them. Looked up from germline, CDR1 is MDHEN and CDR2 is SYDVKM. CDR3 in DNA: TGTGCCAGCAGTGCAACAGTCTACGAGCAGTACGTC. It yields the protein CASSATVYEQYV.

The CDR3 DNA is TGTGCCAGCAGTTTCAACAGGGTTCGGCTGTTTTTT. Its translation: CASSFNRVRLFF. The rearrangement uses TRBV7-2 and TRBJ2-2; perhaps TRBD1 as D (6 bases). Germline V gene sequence: CDR1 SGHTA, CDR2 FQGNSA. This CDR3 has 12 residues. Trimming took off 6 bases at V and 13 bases at J, with 15 bases between the two ends.

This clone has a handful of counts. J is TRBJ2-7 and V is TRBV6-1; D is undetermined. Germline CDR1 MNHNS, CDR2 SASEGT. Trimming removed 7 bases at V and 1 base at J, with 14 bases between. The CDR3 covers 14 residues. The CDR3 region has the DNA TGTGCCAGCACCCTTAGTTGGAGTTCCTACGAGCAGTACTTC. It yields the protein CASTLSWSSYEQYF.

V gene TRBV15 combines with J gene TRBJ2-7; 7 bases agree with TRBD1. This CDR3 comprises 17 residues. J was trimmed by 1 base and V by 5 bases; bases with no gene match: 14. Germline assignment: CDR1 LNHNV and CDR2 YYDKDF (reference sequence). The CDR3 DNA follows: TGTGCCACCAGCGCAGGGGGTTCTAGGTATTTTTCCTACGAGCAGTACTTC. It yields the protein CATSAGGSRYFSYEQYF.

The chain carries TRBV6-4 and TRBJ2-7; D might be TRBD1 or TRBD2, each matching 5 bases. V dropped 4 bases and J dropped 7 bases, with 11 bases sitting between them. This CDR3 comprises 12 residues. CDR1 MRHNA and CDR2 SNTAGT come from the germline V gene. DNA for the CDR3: TGTGCCAGCAGTGGTAGGTGGGGGGAGCAGTACGTC. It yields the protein CASSGRWGEQYV.

CDR3 residues: CASSMGGRTFLSGANVLTF. DNA for the CDR3: TGTGCCAGTAGTATGGGGGGACGGACATTCCTCTCTGGGGCCAACGTCCTGACTTTC. The chain carries TRBV19 and TRBJ2-6, with D maybe TRBD2 (6 bases). The CDR3 length is 19 residues. Germline CDR1 is LNHDA and CDR2 is SQIVND (reference sequence). Deletions cut 3 bases from V and 0 bases from J, with 18 bases between.